The 16 T cell receptor beta chains below come from one sample, sequenced in a study of T cells in Graves' hyperthyroidism and ophthalmopathy. Template material for amplifying TCR beta CDR3 regions consisted of RNA transcripts. Primed by the HTBI set, a first-round RT-PCR was run on the TCR CDR3. MiXCR, applied by TCRdb to the multiplex PCR reads, yields one record per CDR3 protein. The sample lists around 610,000 distinct CDR3 sequences, roughly 15% occurring once. Input material: blood. These TCRs come from a woman aged 40-49 years with Graves' ophthalmopathy.

Many counts were recorded for this clonotype. The CDR3 loop is CASSLGGVNTEAFF. CDR3 bases: TGTGCCAGCAGTTTAGGAGGGGTGAACACTGAAGCTTTCTTT. The chain has TRBV28 and TRBJ1-1; D is possibly TRBD1 (5 bases). The CDR3 length is 14 residues. Germline CDR1 is MDHEN and CDR2 is SYDVKM. V was clipped by 2 bases and J by 0 bases, with 7 bases between them.

This clonotype has at least ten counts. The chain uses TRBV28 and TRBJ2-7; unclear D gene. Per the germline V gene, CDR1 is MDHEN and CDR2 is SYDVKM. The CDR3 loop spans 14 amino acids. The ends were cut back, 4 bases at V and 3 bases at J, with 13 bases in the middle. The CDR3 spells CASSSHSWDYEQYF. The CDR3 coding sequence is TGTGCCAGCAGTTCACACAGTTGGGACTACGAGCAGTACTTC.

This clonotype was recorded a few times. The chain is built from TRBV6-5 and TRBJ1-5; TRBD1 matches at 10 bases. The CDR3 length is 17 residues. Per the germline V gene, CDR1 is MNHEY and CDR2 is SVGAGI. The ends lost 4 bases at V and 3 bases at J; junction bases unmatched: 9. The CDR3 sequence: CASSSRDRGLNNQPQHF. The CDR3 region has the DNA TGTGCCAGCAGTTCCCGGGACAGGGGTTTGAACAATCAGCCCCAGCATTTT.

In this sample, this clonotype turned up many times. The chain carries TRBV12-3 or TRBV12-4 and TRBJ1-1; unclear D gene. This CDR3 contains 13 residues. The V and J ends lost 3 bases and 4 bases respectively, with 9 bases between them. The chain's CDR3 is CASSFPGVTEAFF. CDR3 in DNA: TGTGCCAGCAGTTTCCCGGGCGTCACTGAAGCTTTCTTT.

This clonotype was seen repeatedly, ten times or more. The gene calls are TRBV7-2 and TRBJ2-7, with D tentatively TRBD1 or TRBD2 (5 bases each). V was trimmed by 6 bases and J by 2 bases, leaving 14 bases between them. CDR1 and CDR2 from the germline V gene are SGHTA and FQGNSA. The CDR3 runs to 14 residues. The CDR3 coding sequence is TGTGCCAGCAGTTTGGCAGGGACGGCCTACGAGCAGTACTTC. It yields the protein CASSLAGTAYEQYF.

This clonotype was counted ten times or more. The CDR3, as DNA: TGTGCCAGCGGTGAGACAGGGTACCAAGAGACCCAGTACTTC. It encodes CASGETGYQETQYF. The chain links TRBV28 to TRBJ2-5; 7 positions match TRBD1. CDR1 MDHEN and CDR2 SYDVKM come from the germline V gene. Trimming at V came to 8 bases and at J to 0 bases, leaving 6 bases not matched to a gene. The CDR3 is made up of 14 amino acids.

This clonotype came up many times. This chain connects TRBV19 to TRBJ1-2, with D unresolved. The CDR3 runs 14 residues. Germline V gene data show CDR1 as LNHDA and CDR2 as SQIVND (reference sequence). V lost 0 bases and J lost 2, with 7 bases in between. CDR3 sequence (DNA): TGTGCCAGTAGTATAGACAGGTGGAACTATGGCTACACCTTC. Translated, it gives CASSIDRWNYGYTF.

Ten or more counts support this clonotype. CDR3 sequence reads: CSARESGKSSYEQYF. In DNA, the CDR3 is TGCAGTGCTAGAGAAAGCGGGAAAAGCTCCTACGAGCAGTACTTC. The chain carries TRBV20-1 and TRBJ2-7; 7 bases map to TRBD2. Germline-derived CDR1 and CDR2 are DFQATT and SNEGSKA (reference sequence). V shed 0 bases and J 0 bases; nucleotides not matched to a gene: 5. The CDR3 contains 15 residues.

J is TRBJ1-1 and V is TRBV3-1; maybe TRBD1 (6 bases). The CDR3 contains 14 residues. Germline V gene data show CDR1 as LGHDT and CDR2 as YNNKEL (reference sequence). Deletions cut 4 bases from V and 0 bases from J, with 9 bases between. CDR3 nucleotides: TGTGCCAGCAGCCCAGGGGCGGTGAACACTGAAGCTTTCTTT. It is translated as CASSPGAVNTEAFF.

The table lists this clonotype with many counts. The gene calls are TRBV20-1 and TRBJ2-7; 11 positions agree with TRBD2. Looked up from germline, CDR1 is DFQATT and CDR2 is SNEGSKA (reference sequence). The CDR3 length is 18 residues. Trimming took 1 base from V and 3 from J; bases not matched to a gene: 14. Written as DNA, the CDR3 is TGCAGTGCTAGAGGGTACGCAGGGATACTAGCGGGAGACTACGAGCAGTACTTC. Its protein is CSARGYAGILAGDYEQYF.

This clonotype occurred a few times. This chain joins TRBV28 and TRBJ1-3; TRBD1 is a possible D gene (6 bases). In germline, CDR1 is MDHEN, CDR2 SYDVKM. The V gene lost 6 bases and the J gene lost 0 bases, with 24 bases spanning the gap. The CDR3 contains 19 residues. The CDR3 spells CASRVGGGMGKGSGNTIYF. The CDR3 nucleotides are TGTGCCAGCAGGGTAGGGGGAGGGATGGGGAAAGGCTCTGGAAACACCATATATTTT.

This rearrangement joins TRBV20-1 to TRBJ2-7; 10 bases are a match to TRBD2. The germline V gene encodes CDR1 DFQATT and CDR2 SNEGSKA (reference sequence). Trimming at V came to 3 bases and at J to 4 bases, leaving 9 bases not matched to a gene. The CDR3 is 15 residues long. The CDR3 protein is CSASPLAGVPYEQYF. The CDR3 DNA is TGCAGTGCTAGTCCCCTAGCGGGAGTTCCGTACGAGCAGTACTTC.

This clonotype occurred many times. V and J are TRBV20-1 and TRBJ2-7; possibly TRBD2 for D (5 bases). The CDR3 totals 15 residues. The germline V and J ends were trimmed by 7 bases and 2 bases, with 21 bases remaining between them. CDR1 is DFQATT, CDR2 SNEGSKA, per germline (reference sequence). The CDR3 DNA sequence: TGCAGTGTATCCCCCGGGCTTTTCGGGGCCTACGAGCAGTACTTC. As protein: CSVSPGLFGAYEQYF.

This clonotype was detected many times. The V and J genes are TRBV2 and TRBJ2-4; no firm D call. This CDR3 is 15 amino acids long. V was pared by 1 base and J by 3 bases, with 10 bases between. Germline assignment: CDR1 SNHLY and CDR2 FYNNEI. CDR3 in DNA: TGTGCCAGCAGTGAAGGCCCCTGGGGCAAAAACATTCAGTACTTC. Residues: CASSEGPWGKNIQYF.

This clonotype was picked up many times. The V gene is TRBV7-3, the J gene TRBJ2-5, with 7 bases aligning to TRBD2. There are 16 residues in the CDR3. Germline assignment: CDR1 SGHTA and CDR2 FQGTGA. V shed 2 bases and J 2 bases; nucleotides not matched to a gene: 8. The CDR3 nucleotides read TGTGCCAGCAGCTTATATGGCGGGAGCTATCAAGAGACCCAGTACTTC. Protein: CASSLYGGSYQETQYF.

This clonotype was detected many times. The V and J genes are TRBV28 and TRBJ2-4; 7 bases are shared with TRBD1. This CDR3 spans 14 amino acids. Germline CDR1 is MDHEN and CDR2 is SYDVKM. V gave up 5 bases and J gave up 3 bases; unmatched junction bases: 4. As DNA, the CDR3 is TGTGCCAGCAGTCCCACAGGGGTCAAAAACATTCAGTACTTC. Protein: CASSPTGVKNIQYF.